Included here is one T cell receptor (beta chain) sequence, with context. The data stem from a study of cytomegalovirus exposure and HLA in healthy donors. The primer mix had 60 Vbeta and 13 Jbeta primers. Measured with immunoSEQ multiplex PCR; TCRdb has only the in-frame clones, and not every one. The sample yields more than 95,000 clones, just under 80% seen once. There are 12 residues in the CDR3. Trimming pared 6 bases from V and 7 bases from J, leaving 9 bases between. Germline CDR1 is LNHDA and CDR2 is SQIVND (reference sequence). The chain has TRBV19 and TRBJ2-2; D may be TRBD1 (5 bases). The receptor comes from a male donor in good health and CMV-seronegative. The sequenced sample was PBMCs. The CDR3 protein is CASSRVNGELFF. DNA of the CDR3: TGTGCCAGTAGCAGGGTTAACGGGGAGCTGTTTTTT.